These 7 T cell receptor beta chains originate from one sample sequenced in a study of CD8+ T cells in alopecia areata. Treatment in this sample: oral pan-JAK inhibitor, 5-10 mg twice daily. Sequencing relied on a cDNA template that was reverse transcribed from extracted RNA. Assay: immunoSEQ multiplex PCR; the TCRdb copy retains only in-frame clones and omits some. The sample has roughly 180,000 clones, roughly 50% seen once; the top ten hold 10% to 12%. This sample comprised CD8+ T cells sorted from blood, obtained at week 24, from a patient treated with tofacitinib. Source of these receptors: a human donor with alopecia areata.

The V call is TRBV13, the J call TRBJ1-1, with TRBD1 as a possible D gene (6 bases). CDR1 PRHDT and CDR2 FYEKMQ come from the germline V gene (reference sequence). Trimming cost V 2 bases and J 7 bases, with 11 bases left between them. CDR3 length equals 13 residues. The DNA for the CDR3 is TGTGCCAGCAGCTTAACGGACAGCGGTGAAGCTTTCTTT. This sequence encodes CASSLTDSGEAFF. The whole variable domain, remainder taken from reference TRBV13 and TRBJ1-1, is AAGVIQSPRHLIKEKRETATLKCYPIPRHDTVYWYQQGPGQDPQFLISFYEKMQSDKGSIPDRFSAQQFSDYHSELNMSSLELGDSALYFCASSLTDSGEAFFGQGTRLTVV.

This chain links TRBV5-1 with TRBJ2-3; D is perhaps TRBD1 (6 bases). The CDR3 runs to 15 residues. CDR1 SGHRS and CDR2 YFSETQ come from the germline V gene. Trimming shortened V by 5 bases and J by 0 bases, and 13 bases separated the two germline ends. CDR3 in amino acids: CASRSGGQSTDTQYF. The CDR3 coding sequence is TGCGCCAGCAGGTCGGGTGGACAGAGCACAGATACGCAGTATTTT.

This chain joins TRBV2 and TRBJ1-1, with D hard to call. CDR3 length: 11 amino acids. Germline lookup yields CDR1 SNHLY and CDR2 FYNNEI. The ends were cut back, 7 bases at V and 2 bases at J, with 5 bases in the middle. This chain's CDR3 is CASKPNTEAFF. CDR3 DNA sequence: TGTGCCAGCAAGCCCAACACTGAAGCTTTCTTT.

The chain recombines TRBV19 with TRBJ2-2; tentative D call: TRBD1 (6 bases). Looked up from germline, CDR1 is LNHDA and CDR2 is SQIVND (reference sequence). V lost 8 bases to trimming and J lost 3 bases, with 10 bases between them. The CDR3 has 13 residues. CDR3 DNA sequence: TGTGCCAGTCTACAGGGTTACACCGGGGAGCTGTTTTTT. It translates to CASLQGYTGELFF. Full variable domain (rest looked up from reference TRBV19 and TRBJ2-2): DGGITQSPKYLFRKEGQNVTLSCEQNLNHDAMYWYRQDPGQGLRLIYYSQIVNDFQKGDIAEGYSVSREKKESFPLTVTSAQKNPTAFYLCASLQGYTGELFFGEGSRLTVL.

CDR3 sequence: CASSHGLAGNTDTQYF. The DNA of the CDR3 is TGCGCCAGCAGCCACGGACTAGCGGGGAACACAGATACGCAGTATTTT. The J gene is TRBJ2-3, the V gene TRBV4-3; 12 nucleotides agree with TRBD2. Looked up from germline, CDR1 is LGHNA and CDR2 is YSLEER. With 3 bases clipped from V and 2 bases from J, the junction kept 3 bases outside the gene matches. The CDR3 has 16 residues.

The chain carries TRBV5-4 and TRBJ1-1; 8 bases align to TRBD1. After removal of 4 bases from V and 8 bases from J, the junction contained 4 bases not matched to a gene. Germline-derived CDR1 and CDR2 are SGHNT and YYREEE (reference sequence). CDR3 length: 12 amino acids. The CDR3: CASSPGQAEAFF. CDR3 in DNA: TGTGCCAGCAGCCCGGGACAGGCCGAAGCTTTCTTT.

The chain has TRBV6-5 and TRBJ1-1, with a tentative D call TRBD1 (5 bases). The germline gives CDR1 MNHEY, CDR2 SVGAGI. Trimming removed 6 bases at V and 2 bases at J, with 10 bases between. The CDR3 length is 13 residues. CDR3 sequence: CASRGGKNTEAFF. For the CDR3, the DNA is TGTGCCAGCAGGGGGGGAAAAAACACTGAAGCTTTCTTT.